This paragraph covers one T cell receptor (beta chain) sequence. Its antigen is as yet unknown. The V end lost 2 bases, the J end lost 1 base, and 12 bases lay between the germline ends. This CDR3 region has 15 residues. The germline V gene has CDR1 SGHKS and CDR2 YYEKEE (reference sequence). The sample originates from a study of T-cell memory formation after mild COVID-19. The authors produced TCR alpha and TCR beta cDNA libraries with sample barcodes and UMIs by 5'RACE using constant-segment primers. TCRdb ran MiXCR on the 5' RACE reads and lists one entry per CDR3 protein. The sample lists about 100,000 distinct CDR3 sequences, more than 9.5% occurring once. Study-level results: Among clones peaking at day 37 in the second wave, SARS-CoV-2 specificity remained unconfirmed.

This chain links TRBV5-5 with TRBJ2-5; a weak D match, TRBD2 (5 bases). Sequencing was performed on PBMCs or a T cell subset sorted from them (not recorded which). The receptor's source is a man aged 18-30 years who had mild COVID-19 (a few samples of this study predate the infection). Cell type and time point are not known. CDR3 nucleotides: TGTGCCAGCAGCTTTAGGCAGGACTTCCAAGAGACCCAGTACTTC. This translates into CASSFRQDFQETQYF.